A selection of T cell receptor beta chains follows, all from one sample in a study of cytomegalovirus exposure and HLA in healthy donors. Repertoires were generated with immunoSEQ multiplex PCR, while TCRdb's copy carries only in-frame clones and drops some. This table has 100,000 to 150,000 clones, 73% appearing once. Material: PBMCs. Receptors were obtained from a woman in her 40s in good health and CMV-seropositive. The CDR3 runs from the conserved cysteine through the conserved F or W. Fields, in order: V gene, J gene, D gene, clone size, CDR3 DNA, CDR3 protein. D genes are given only for firm matches. Not every row has a clone size; where given, it reads once, few, many or a size class.

TRBV7-8,TRBJ2-1,TRBD2,.,TGTGCCAGCAGCCAAACTAGCGGGGGGGGCTATGAGCAGTTCTTC,CASSQTSGGGYEQFF
TRBV5-1,TRBJ1-6,TRBD1,.,TGCGCCAGCAGCTTTTCCCCAGGGGGGTATCTTAATTCACCCCTCCACTTT,CASSFSPGGYLNSPLHF
TRBV4-3,TRBJ1-1,TRBD1,.,TGCGCCAGCAGCCAAGGGGGGGCTGGACAGGGAAGGTACACTGAAGCTTTCTTT,CASSQGGAGQGRYTEAFF
TRBV7-3,TRBJ2-3,TRBD2,.,TGTGCCAGCAGCCTCCGGACTAGCGGAAGTGATACGCAGTATTTT,CASSLRTSGSDTQYF
TRBV7-2,TRBJ2-1,.,.,TGTGCCAGCAGCCCTAGGGCGGGAAACTACAATGAGCAGTTCTTC,CASSPRAGNYNEQFF
TRBV19,TRBJ1-2,.,.,TGTGCTACTCAGTCCCAGGGGCCGGAGAATTCCTATGGCTACACCTTC,CATQSQGPENSYGYTF
TRBV7-2,TRBJ1-4,.,.,TGTGCCAGCAGTGACGGGGTTAATGAAAAACTGTTTTTT,CASSDGVNEKLFF
TRBV10-3,TRBJ2-1,TRBD2,.,TGTGCCATCAGCGGGGGGGCCTACAATGAGCAGTTCTTC,CAISGGAYNEQFF
TRBV6-6,TRBJ2-7,TRBD2,.,TGTGCCAGCAGTCGCGGACTAGACTCGTGGCAGTACTTC,CASSRGLDSWQYF
TRBV6-5,TRBJ2-2,.,.,TGTGCCAGCACCCAGGGTGTCGGCGCCGGGGAGCTGTTTTTT,CASTQGVGAGELFF
TRBV30,TRBJ2-6,TRBD2,.,TGTGCCTGGAGTCCTTTTGGGACTAGCGGGCGAACTCGCTCTGGGGCCAACGTCCTGACTTTC,CAWSPFGTSGRTRSGANVLTF
TRBV5-1,TRBJ2-7,.,once,TGCGCCAGCAGCCCGCTCGGGAGGGGGCCCTACGAGCAGTACTTC,CASSPLGRGPYEQYF
TRBV11-2,TRBJ2-7,.,.,TGTGCCAGCAGCCGGACGGGACAAGGATACGAGCAGTACTTC,CASSRTGQGYEQYF
TRBV5-1,TRBJ2-5,.,.,TGCGCCAGCAGCCCTAGCAGCCAAGAGACCCAGTACTTC,CASSPSSQETQYF
TRBV15,TRBJ2-3,.,.,TGTGCCACCAGCAGAGGTCTCCGGAGGGCGCGCACAGATACGCAGTATTTT,CATSRGLRRARTDTQYF